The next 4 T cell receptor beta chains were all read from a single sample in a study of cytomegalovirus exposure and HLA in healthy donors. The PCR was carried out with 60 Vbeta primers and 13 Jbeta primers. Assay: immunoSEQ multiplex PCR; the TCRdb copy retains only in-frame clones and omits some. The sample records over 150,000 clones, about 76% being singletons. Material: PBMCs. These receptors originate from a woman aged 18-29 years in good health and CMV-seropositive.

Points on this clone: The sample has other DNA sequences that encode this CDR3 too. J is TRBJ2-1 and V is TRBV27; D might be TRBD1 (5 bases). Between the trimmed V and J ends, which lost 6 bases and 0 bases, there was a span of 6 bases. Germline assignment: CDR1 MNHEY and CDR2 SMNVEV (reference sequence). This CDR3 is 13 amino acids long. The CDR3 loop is CASRQGSYNEQFF. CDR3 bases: TGTGCCAGCAGGCAGGGCTCCTACAATGAGCAGTTCTTC.

CDR3 sequence reads: CASRNQGGNTIYF. CDR3 DNA sequence: TGCGCCAGCAGGAACCAGGGAGGAAACACCATATATTTT. The gene calls are TRBV5-1 and TRBJ1-3; D perhaps matches TRBD1 (5 bases). Deletions cut 5 bases from V and 4 bases from J, with 10 bases between. CDR1 and CDR2 from the germline V gene are SGHRS and YFSETQ. The CDR3 loop spans 13 amino acids.

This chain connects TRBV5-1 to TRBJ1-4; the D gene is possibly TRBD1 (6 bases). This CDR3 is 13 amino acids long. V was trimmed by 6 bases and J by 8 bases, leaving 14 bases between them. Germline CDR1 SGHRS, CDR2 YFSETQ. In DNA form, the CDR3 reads TGCGCCAGCAATTTACAGGGAGAAGAAAAACTGTTTTTT. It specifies CASNLQGEEKLFF. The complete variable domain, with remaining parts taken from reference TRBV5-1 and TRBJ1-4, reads KAGVTQTPRYLIKTRGQQVTLSCSPISGHRSVSWYQQTPGQGLQFLFEYFSETQRNKGNFPGRFSGRQFSNSRSEMNVSTLELGDSALYLCASNLQGEEKLFFGSGTQLSVL.

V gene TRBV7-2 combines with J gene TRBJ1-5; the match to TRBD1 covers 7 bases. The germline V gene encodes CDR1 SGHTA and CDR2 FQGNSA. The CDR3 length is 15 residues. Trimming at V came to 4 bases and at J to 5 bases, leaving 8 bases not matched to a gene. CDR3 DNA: TGTGCCAGCAGCTCGCCGACAGGGACCCATCAGCCCCAGCATTTT. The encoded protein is CASSSPTGTHQPQHF.